This TCR beta chain appears in the sequencing data of a study of cytomegalovirus exposure and HLA in healthy donors. As concerns this clone: Its target is not known.

Study-level points and caveats: Presence/absence analyses assumed roughly uniform sequencing depth across donors, which may not hold. A highly shared variant cluster was judged a likely technical artifact.

The V and J ends lost 5 bases and 1 base, in that order; junction bases with no gene match: 2. This CDR3 has 14 residues. The germline V gene has CDR1 MNHNS and CDR2 SASEGT. Primers for the PCR totalled 60 Vbeta and 13 Jbeta. Method: immunoSEQ multiplex PCR; TCRdb's copy keeps in-frame clones and lacks some. The repertoire holds approximately 190,000 clones, around four fifths seen once, with approximately 2.4% in the top ten. The clonotype was recovered from a woman aged 50 to 60 in good health and CMV-seropositive. This chain uses TRBV6-1 with TRBJ2-7; 10 bases are a match to TRBD2. Sequenced sample: PBMCs. The CDR3 DNA sequence: TGTGCCAGCAGTATAGCGGGGGGATCCTACGAGCAGTACTTC. This codes for CASSIAGGSYEQYF.